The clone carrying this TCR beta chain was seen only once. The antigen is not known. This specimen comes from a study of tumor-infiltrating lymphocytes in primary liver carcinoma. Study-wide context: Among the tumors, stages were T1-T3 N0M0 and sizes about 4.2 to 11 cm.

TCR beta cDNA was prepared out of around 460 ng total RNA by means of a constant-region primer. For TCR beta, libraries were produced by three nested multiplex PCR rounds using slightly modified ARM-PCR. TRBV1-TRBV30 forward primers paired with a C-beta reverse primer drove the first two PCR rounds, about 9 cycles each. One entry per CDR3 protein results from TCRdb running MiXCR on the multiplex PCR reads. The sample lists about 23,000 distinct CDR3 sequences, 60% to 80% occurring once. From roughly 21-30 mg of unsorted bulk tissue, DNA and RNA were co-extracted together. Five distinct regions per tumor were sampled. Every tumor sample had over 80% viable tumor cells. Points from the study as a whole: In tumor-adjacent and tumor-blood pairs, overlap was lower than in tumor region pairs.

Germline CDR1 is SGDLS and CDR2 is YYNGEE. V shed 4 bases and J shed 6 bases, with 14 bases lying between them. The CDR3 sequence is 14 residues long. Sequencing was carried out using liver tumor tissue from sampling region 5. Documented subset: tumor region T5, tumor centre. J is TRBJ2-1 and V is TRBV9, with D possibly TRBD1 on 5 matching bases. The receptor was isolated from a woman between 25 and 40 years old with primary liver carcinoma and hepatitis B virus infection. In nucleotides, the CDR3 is TGTGCCAGCAGCAGGGGTTACATTGGCAATGAGCAGTTCTTC. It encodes CASSRGYIGNEQFF.